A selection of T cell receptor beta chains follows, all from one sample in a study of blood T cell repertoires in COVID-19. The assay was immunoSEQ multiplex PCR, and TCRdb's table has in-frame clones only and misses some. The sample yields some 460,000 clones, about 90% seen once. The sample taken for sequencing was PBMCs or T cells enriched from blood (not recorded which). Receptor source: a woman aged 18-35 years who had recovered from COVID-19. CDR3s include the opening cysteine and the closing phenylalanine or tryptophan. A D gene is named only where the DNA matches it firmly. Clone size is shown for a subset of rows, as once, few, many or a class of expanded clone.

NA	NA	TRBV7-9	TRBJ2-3	CASSSTGGGTQYF	TGTGCCAGCAGCTCGACTGGTGGTGGTACGCAGTATTTT
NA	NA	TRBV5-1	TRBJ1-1	CASSLTGQNTEAFF	TGCGCCAGCAGCTTAACCGGACAGAACACTGAAGCTTTCTTT
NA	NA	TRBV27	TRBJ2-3	CASSFLSVGGASDTQYF	TGTGCCAGCAGTTTTCTATCGGTGGGGGGGGCATCGGATACGCAGTATTTT
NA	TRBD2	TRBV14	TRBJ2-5	CASSQDGGGLAETQYF	TGTGCCAGCAGCCAAGATGGCGGGGGGCTTGCCGAGACCCAGTACTTC
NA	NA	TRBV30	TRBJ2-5	CAWSVQHQETQYF	TGTGCCTGGAGTGTACAGCACCAAGAGACCCAGTACTTC
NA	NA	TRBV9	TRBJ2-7	CASSVGGPGFAYEQYF	TGTGCCAGCAGCGTAGGGGGCCCCGGGTTCGCCTACGAGCAGTACTTC
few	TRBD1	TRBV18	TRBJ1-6	CASSPQSVLTGNNSPLHF	TGTGCCAGCTCACCTCAGAGTGTCTTGACAGGGAATAATTCACCCCTCCACTTT
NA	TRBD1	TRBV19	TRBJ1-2	CAVTGTGGLSYTF	TGTGCCGTCACCGGGACAGGGGGACTTAGCTACACCTTC
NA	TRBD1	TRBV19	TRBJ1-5	CASSSRTGEGNQPQHF	TGTGCCAGTAGTTCCCGGACAGGGGAAGGCAATCAGCCCCAGCATTTT
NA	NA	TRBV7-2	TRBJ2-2	CASSLDLSAGELFF	TGTGCCAGCAGCTTAGATCTCAGCGCCGGGGAGCTGTTTTTT
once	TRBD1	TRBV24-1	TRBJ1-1	CATSARTGPEAFF	TGTGCCACCAGTGCCCGGACAGGGCCTGAAGCTTTCTTT
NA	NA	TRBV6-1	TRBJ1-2	CASSEDQNYGYTF	TGTGCCAGCAGTGAAGACCAGAACTATGGCTACACCTTC
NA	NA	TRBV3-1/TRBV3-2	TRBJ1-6	CASSLNRGSPLHF	TGTGCCAGCAGCCTAAATAGGGGGTCACCCCTCCACTTT
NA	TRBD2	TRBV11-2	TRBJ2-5	CASSFPGGGGETQYF	TGTGCCAGCAGCTTCCCGGGCGGGGGGGGAGAGACCCAGTACTTC
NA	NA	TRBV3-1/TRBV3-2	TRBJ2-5	CASSHFWRGKEKETQYF	TGTGCCAGCAGCCATTTCTGGAGGGGTAAGGAAAAAGAGACCCAGTACTTC
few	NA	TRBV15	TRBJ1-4	CATSSYEKLFF	TGTGCCACCAGCAGCTATGAAAAACTGTTTTTT
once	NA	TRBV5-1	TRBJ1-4	CASSLAVLDEKLFF	TGCGCCAGCAGCTTGGCCGTCCTAGATGAAAAACTGTTTTTT
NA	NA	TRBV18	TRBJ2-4	CASSPRGNIQYF	TGTGCCAGCTCACCTCGGGGAAACATTCAGTACTTC
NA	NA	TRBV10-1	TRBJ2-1	CASSDSVGELQFF	TGCGCCAGCAGTGACTCGGTAGGAGAGTTACAGTTCTTC
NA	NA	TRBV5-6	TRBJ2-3	CASSPPWGVGEDTQYF	TGTGCCAGCAGTCCCCCCTGGGGGGTTGGGGAAGATACGCAGTATTTT
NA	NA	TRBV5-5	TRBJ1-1	CASSFSGLLTEAFF	TGTGCCAGCAGCTTCTCTGGGCTACTTACTGAAGCTTTCTTT
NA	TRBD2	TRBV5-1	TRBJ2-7	CASSLGTSGVDEQYF	TGCGCCAGCAGCTTGGGGACTAGCGGGGTTGACGAGCAGTACTTC
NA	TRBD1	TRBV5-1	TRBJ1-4	CASSPRTGNEKLFF	TGCGCCAGCAGCCCTCGGACAGGGAACGAAAAACTGTTTTTT
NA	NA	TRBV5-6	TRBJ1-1	CASSFTLAGATEAFF	TGTGCCAGCAGCTTTACCCTAGCAGGCGCCACTGAAGCTTTCTTT
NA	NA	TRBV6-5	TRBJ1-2	CASSPGLYGYTF	TGTGCCAGCAGCCCGGGACTTTATGGCTACACCTTC
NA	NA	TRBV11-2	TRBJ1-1	CASSDSGGTEAFF	TGTGCCAGCAGCGACAGTGGAGGGACTGAAGCTTTCTTT
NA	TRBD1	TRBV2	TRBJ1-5	CASSVMRPGGSNQPQHF	TGTGCCAGCAGTGTAATGAGACCAGGGGGTAGCAATCAGCCCCAGCATTTT
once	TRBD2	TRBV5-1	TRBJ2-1	CASSLVPTSGENEQFF	TGCGCCAGCAGCTTGGTTCCCACTAGCGGGGAAAATGAGCAGTTCTTC
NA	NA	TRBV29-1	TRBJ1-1	CSVEGGENTEAFF	TGCAGCGTTGAGGGGGGAGAGAACACTGAAGCTTTCTTT
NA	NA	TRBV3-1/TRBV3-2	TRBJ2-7	CASSQDLGSYYEQYF	TGTGCCAGCAGCCAAGATCTAGGGAGCTACTACGAGCAGTACTTC
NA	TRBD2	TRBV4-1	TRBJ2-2	CASSQLPGLAGGGRELFF	TGCGCCAGCAGCCAATTACCGGGACTAGCGGGGGGCGGAAGGGAGCTGTTTTTT
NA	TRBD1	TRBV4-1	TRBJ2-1	CASGGQTFNEQFF	TGCGCCAGCGGGGGACAGACATTCAATGAGCAGTTCTTC
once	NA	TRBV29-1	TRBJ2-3	CSVQGTDTQYF	TGCAGCGTTCAGGGTACAGATACGCAGTATTTT
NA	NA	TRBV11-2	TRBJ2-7	CASSHRPTREQYF	TGTGCCAGCAGCCACCGTCCAACGCGGGAGCAGTACTTC
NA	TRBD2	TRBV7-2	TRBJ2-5	CASSLGLAGGQETQYF	TGTGCCAGCAGCTTAGGACTAGCGGGGGGGCAGGAGACCCAGTACTTC
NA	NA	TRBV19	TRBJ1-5	CASSLRGSGSDSNQPQHF	TGTGCCAGTAGTCTGAGGGGGTCCGGGTCGGATAGCAATCAGCCCCAGCATTTT
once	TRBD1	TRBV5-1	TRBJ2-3	CASSLTGGLIDTQYF	TGCGCCAGCAGCTTGACAGGGGGTTTGATAGATACGCAGTATTTT
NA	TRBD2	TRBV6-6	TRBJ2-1	CATMIAGGLEQFF	TGTGCCACCATGATAGCGGGGGGGCTTGAGCAGTTCTTC
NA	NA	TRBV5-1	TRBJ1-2	CASSQGLSGGYTF	TGCGCCAGCAGCCAGGGGTTGAGTGGTGGCTACACCTTC
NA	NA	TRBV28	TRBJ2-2	CASRHGQLTGELFF	TGTGCCAGCAGGCACGGACAGTTAACCGGGGAGCTGTTTTTT
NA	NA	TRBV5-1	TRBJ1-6	CASSLTGGGTGSPLHF	TGCGCCAGCAGCTTGACCGGGGGGGGAACGGGTTCACCCCTCCACTTT
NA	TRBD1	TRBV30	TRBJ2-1	CAWSRDRGGEQFF	TGTGCCTGGAGTAGGGACAGAGGGGGTGAGCAGTTCTTC
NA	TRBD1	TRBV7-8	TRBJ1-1	CASSHRDSLMNTEAFF	TGTGCCAGCAGCCACCGGGACAGCCTCATGAACACTGAAGCTTTCTTT
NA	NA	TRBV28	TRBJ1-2	CASSFLQGLNYGYTF	TGTGCCAGCAGTTTTCTACAGGGCCTCAACTATGGCTACACCTTC
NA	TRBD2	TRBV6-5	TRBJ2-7	CASSSRLSGAPYEQYF	TGTGCCAGCAGTTCTCGTCTGAGCGGGGCCCCCTACGAGCAGTACTTC
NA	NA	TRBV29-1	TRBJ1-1	CSVAPGPTEAFF	TGCAGCGTTGCTCCAGGGCCAACTGAAGCTTTCTTT
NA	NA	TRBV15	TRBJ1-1	CATSRFGPNTEAFF	TGTGCCACCAGCAGATTTGGGCCAAACACTGAAGCTTTCTTT
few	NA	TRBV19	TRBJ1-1	CASSLNLNTEAFF	TGTGCCAGTAGTTTAAACTTGAACACTGAAGCTTTCTTT
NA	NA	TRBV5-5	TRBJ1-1	CASSLDVGGTEAFF	TGTGCCAGCAGCTTGGATGTGGGGGGCACTGAAGCTTTCTTT
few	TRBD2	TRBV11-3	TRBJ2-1	CASSPAGGSHNEQFF	TGTGCCAGCAGCCCAGCGGGGGGCTCACACAATGAGCAGTTCTTC
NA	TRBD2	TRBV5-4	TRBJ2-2	CASSPGGAGGLNTGELFF	TGTGCCAGCAGCCCCGGGGGGGCGGGGGGATTGAACACCGGGGAGCTGTTTTTT
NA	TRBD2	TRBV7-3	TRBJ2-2	CASSLGLAGNTGELFF	TGTGCCAGCAGCTTGGGACTAGCGGGGAACACCGGGGAGCTGTTTTTT
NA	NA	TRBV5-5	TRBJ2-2	CASSLEDLNTGELFF	TGTGCCAGCAGCTTGGAAGACTTAAACACCGGGGAGCTGTTTTTT
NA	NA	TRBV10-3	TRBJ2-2	CAISFLSETGELFF	TGTGCCATCAGTTTCCTTTCGGAGACCGGGGAGCTGTTTTTT
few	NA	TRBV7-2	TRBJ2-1	CASSFGRGNEQFF	TGTGCCAGCAGCTTTGGGAGAGGCAATGAGCAGTTCTTC
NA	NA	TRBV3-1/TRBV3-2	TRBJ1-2	CASSQDTVGGSGYTF	TGTGCCAGCAGCCAAGATACGGTCGGGGGGTCCGGCTACACCTTC
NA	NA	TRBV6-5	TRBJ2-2	CASSKDSRDTGELFF	TGTGCCAGCAGCAAGGACAGCCGAGACACCGGGGAGCTGTTTTTT
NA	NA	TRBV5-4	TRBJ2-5	CASSPGGGGEETQYF	TGTGCCAGCAGCCCCGGAGGCGGAGGGGAAGAGACCCAGTACTTC
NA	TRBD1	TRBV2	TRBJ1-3	CAGDRGLVGDTIYF	TGTGCCGGAGACAGGGGGCTCGTTGGGGACACCATATATTTT
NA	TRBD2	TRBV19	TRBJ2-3	CASSIERGVGTDTQYF	TGTGCCAGTAGTATAGAACGGGGGGTCGGCACAGATACGCAGTATTTT